The entry that follows covers one T cell receptor beta chain sequence. This record belongs to a study of cytomegalovirus exposure and HLA in healthy donors. Per germline, CDR1 MDHEN and CDR2 SYDVKM. V was pared by 6 bases and J by 6 bases, with 20 bases between. The CDR3 has 15 residues. Primers: 60 Vbeta forward and 13 Jbeta reverse. Data came from immunoSEQ multiplex PCR; TCRdb stores just in-frame clones and leaves some out. The sample has some 96,000 clones; 50% to 80% are singletons. The chain combines TRBV28 with TRBJ1-2, with a possible D match to TRBD1 (5 bases). The receptor comes from a man aged 60 to 75 in good health and CMV-seronegative. The sample consisted of PBMCs. The CDR3 region is CASSLKLRGHHGYTF. The CDR3 nucleotides read TGTGCCAGCAGCTTGAAACTTCGCGGACACCATGGCTACACCTTC.